This TCR beta chain was captured in a study of blood T cells in healthy people across ages. Study-wide points: With naive T cell percentage, TCR beta diversity showed a strong correlation. Compared with aged donors, long-lived donors showed fewer expanded clones, suggesting selection. Among T cells, TCR beta diversity per million cells dropped roughly linearly as age rose.

The CDR3 length is 16 residues. The trim removed 5 bases at V and 3 bases at J, leaving 11 bases unmatched. Germline V gives CDR1 SGHVS, CDR2 FNYEAQ. This clonotype was counted only a few times. Its antigen is not known. The second PCR ran roughly 7 to 12 cycles with a sample-barcoded 5' primer and J-beta primers. Carrying 12 random nucleotides, a template-switch adaptor labeled each individual cDNA molecule. TCRdb used MiXCR to reprocess the 5' RACE reads, holding one entry per CDR3 protein. This sample carries around 1,100,000 distinct CDR3 sequences, approximately 38% of them seen once, and the ten largest clones take around 13%.

The material sequenced was blood. V gene TRBV7-6 combines with J gene TRBJ1-2; 8 bases are shared with TRBD1. The clonotype comes from a young man in good health. CDR3 DNA: TGTGCCAGCAGCCCGGGGAGCAGGGGGCCATACTATGGCTACACCTTC. It is translated as CASSPGSRGPYYGYTF.